Listed here is a single T cell receptor (beta chain). The antigen is not known. The data were obtained in a study of cytomegalovirus exposure and HLA in healthy donors. CDR1 is SGHAT and CDR2 is FQNNGV in the germline V gene. Trimming cost V 1 base and J 4 bases; bases outside gene matches: 6. This CDR3 is built from 18 residues. Broader study findings: TCR beta sequences reportedly predicted the HLA-A and HLA-B alleles of most subjects accurately. A later analysis reportedly found that, within productive TCRs, an Asian-associated ancestry cluster had fewer N-insertions than the mean observed across the roughly 700 donors. TCR beta sequences numbering around 15,000 were associated with HLA alleles at 0.05 false discovery rate in a later analysis.

Both 60 Vbeta primers and 13 Jbeta primers went into the PCR. Repertoires were generated with immunoSEQ multiplex PCR, while TCRdb's copy carries only in-frame clones and drops some. The sample holds some 150,000 clones; 70% to 90% are singletons and the top ten take approximately 2.5%. The chain links TRBV11-2 to TRBJ2-3, with 15 bases aligning to TRBD2. Material: PBMCs. The sequence was collected from a woman aged 18 to 35 in good health and CMV-seronegative. Here the CDR3 DNA reads TGTGCCAGCAGCTTAGGGAGGACTAGCGGGAGGGCCTCAGATACGCAGTATTTT. This gives the protein CASSLGRTSGRASDTQYF.